This paragraph reports one T cell receptor beta chain. The entry originates in a study of T cell changes during pregnancy in multiple sclerosis. V shed 2 bases, J shed 3 bases, and the junction held 11 bases outside the gene matches. This CDR3 region has 18 residues. Per germline, CDR1 LGHNA and CDR2 YNFKEQ. The repertoire was sequenced with immunoSEQ multiplex PCR; TCRdb's copy has only in-frame clones and lacks some. The table lists about 38,000 clones, almost 90% of them singletons. Sequenced here: CD4+ T cells from peripheral blood mononuclear cells, sampled in the second trimester of pregnancy. This clonotype was sampled from a female donor with multiple sclerosis, enrolled in a pregnancy study. V gene TRBV4-2 combines with J gene TRBJ2-3; 10 bases map to TRBD2. The CDR3 region has the DNA TGTGCCAGCAGCCAACTACTCGGGGCTAGCGGGAGTACAGATACGCAGTATTTT. It is translated as CASSQLLGASGSTDTQYF.